Following are 15 T cell receptor beta chains from one sample sequenced in a study of blood T cell repertoires in COVID-19. The repertoire was sequenced with immunoSEQ multiplex PCR; TCRdb's copy has only in-frame clones and lacks some. This sample yields some 150,000 clones, of which 80% to 85% are seen a single time; 4% belongs to the top ten. The sample taken for sequencing was peripheral blood. All receptors derive from a woman aged 55-69 years with acute or convalescent COVID-19.

This rearrangement joins TRBV28 to TRBJ2-7, with D possibly being TRBD1 (5 bases). This CDR3 region has 13 residues. The V end was cut by 7 bases, the J end by 3 bases, with 13 bases between. Germline CDR1 MDHEN, CDR2 SYDVKM. CDR3 in amino acids: CASMSGASYEQYF. The CDR3 bases are TGTGCCAGCATGAGTGGGGCCAGCTACGAGCAGTACTTC.

V gene TRBV5-1 combines with J gene TRBJ1-6; D is unclear. Per the germline V gene, CDR1 is SGHRS and CDR2 is YFSETQ. This CDR3 is built from 16 residues. Trimming pared 0 bases from V and 0 bases from J, leaving 7 bases between. The CDR3 sequence: CASSLDPGSYNSPLHF. CDR3 in DNA: TGCGCCAGCAGCTTGGACCCCGGCTCCTATAATTCACCCCTCCACTTT.

The chain uses TRBV30 and TRBJ1-1, with TRBD1 matching over 10 bases. V shed 6 bases, J shed 6 bases, and the junction held 7 bases outside the gene matches. Germline V gives CDR1 GTSNPN, CDR2 SVGIG (reference sequence). This CDR3 region has 13 residues. DNA for the CDR3: TGTGCCTGTTGGACAGGGGGGTCGGCTGAAGCTTTCTTT. Encoded protein: CACWTGGSAEAFF.

The chain is built from TRBV9 and TRBJ2-2, with unresolved D. Trimming shortened V by 3 bases and J by 2 bases, and 8 bases separated the two germline ends. This CDR3 comprises 14 residues. Looked up from germline, CDR1 is SGDLS and CDR2 is YYNGEE. In nucleotides, the CDR3 is TGTGCCAGCAGCGCAGAGACAAACACCGGGGAGCTGTTTTTT. Amino acids: CASSAETNTGELFF.

The rearrangement joins TRBV4-3 to TRBJ1-2; TRBD1 might be the D (6 bases). The CDR3 loop spans 15 amino acids. Germline CDR1 and CDR2: LGHNA and YSLEER. V lost 3 bases, J lost 5 bases, and 16 bases lay in between. The chain's CDR3 is CASSQRKQGDYGYTF. The CDR3 coding sequence is TGCGCCAGCAGCCAGAGAAAACAGGGAGATTATGGCTACACCTTC.

The chain uses TRBV5-1 and TRBJ2-7; 8 bases map to TRBD1. The germline gives CDR1 SGHRS, CDR2 YFSETQ. V gave up 4 bases and J gave up 6 bases; unmatched junction bases: 9. The CDR3 loop spans 14 amino acids. CDR3: CASSQDLDRVEQYF. The CDR3 region has the DNA TGCGCCAGCAGCCAGGACTTGGACAGGGTCGAGCAGTACTTC.

The genes are TRBV2 and TRBJ2-1; D might be TRBD1 (5 bases). The germline V gene has CDR1 SNHLY and CDR2 FYNNEI. Trimming removed 1 base from V and 2 bases from J, with 9 bases in between. The CDR3 is 15 amino acids. This CDR3 is CASSEDRSPYNEQFF. The CDR3 DNA reads as TGTGCCAGCAGTGAAGACAGGAGCCCCTACAATGAGCAGTTCTTC. The entire variable domain, with the rest obtained from reference TRBV2 and TRBJ2-1, is as follows: EPEVTQTPSHQVTQMGQEVILRCVPISNHLYFYWYRQILGQKVEFLVSFYNNEISEKSEIFDDQFSVERPDGSNFTLKIRSTKLEDSAMYFCASSEDRSPYNEQFFGPGTRLTVL.

This clone was seen only a few times. Germline is not matched at one junction end, which may reflect a read error. Other DNA sequences in this sample translate to the same CDR3. V and J are TRBV11-3 and TRBJ1-1; D not certain. The CDR3 contains 13 residues. From germline, CDR1 is SGHNT and CDR2 YENEEA. This chain's CDR3 is CASSLGGNTEAFF. The CDR3 region has the DNA TGTGCCAGCAGTTTAGGAGGGAACACTGAAGCTTTCTTT.

The rearrangement links TRBV5-6 to TRBJ2-3; TRBD2 matches 10 bases. Germline CDR1 SGHDT, CDR2 YYEEEE. Losses at the gene ends were 1 base for V and 2 bases for J; bases not matched to a gene: 4. This CDR3 has 16 amino acids. DNA of the CDR3: TGTGCCAGCAGCTTGTGGAGCGGGAGGGCCACAGATACGCAGTATTTT. It yields the protein CASSLWSGRATDTQYF.

The chain couples TRBV9 to TRBJ2-7; TRBD2 matches at 9 bases. The germline CDR1 and CDR2 sequences are SGDLS and YYNGEE. The CDR3 spans 18 residues. V was pared by 4 bases and J by 0 bases, with 14 bases of the junction left unmatched. CDR3 residues: CASSPEVLAGSSSYEQYF. Here the CDR3 DNA reads TGTGCCAGCAGCCCAGAGGTCCTAGCGGGAAGTAGCTCCTACGAGCAGTACTTC.

CDR3 region: CASSSVGTVSGNTIYF. For the CDR3, the DNA is TGTGCCAGCAGTTCCGTTGGGACAGTCTCTGGAAACACCATATATTTT. The chain joins TRBV28 to TRBJ1-3, with 7 bases that match TRBD1. CDR3 length equals 16 residues. Germline CDR1 MDHEN, CDR2 SYDVKM. Trimming at V came to 4 bases and at J to 0 bases, leaving 6 bases not matched to a gene.

The chain has TRBV9 and TRBJ2-5, with D hard to call. CDR1 is SGDLS, CDR2 YYNGEE, per germline. Trimming removed 3 bases at V and 3 bases at J, with 9 bases between. CDR3 size: 13 residues. The CDR3 is CASSGPDKETQYF. The CDR3 coding sequence is TGTGCCAGCAGCGGCCCAGACAAAGAGACCCAGTACTTC. The full variable domain, in which reference TRBV9 and TRBJ2-5 provide the parts outside the CDR3, is DSGVTQTPKHLITATGQRVTLRCSPRSGDLSVYWYQQSLDQGLQFLIQYYNGEERAKGNILERFSAQQFPDLHSELNLSSLELGDSALYFCASSGPDKETQYFGPGTRLLVL.

The rearrangement joins TRBV10-3 to TRBJ2-2; TRBD2 agrees at 14 bases. This CDR3 region has 16 residues. V gave up 0 bases and J gave up 6 bases; unmatched junction bases: 0. CDR1 and CDR2 (germline): ENHRY, SYGVKD. CDR3 sequence (DNA): TGTGCCATCAGTGAGTCGGGACTAGCGGGAGCCGGGGAGCTGTTTTTT. It encodes CAISESGLAGAGELFF.

The genes are TRBV18 and TRBJ2-1; D remains ambiguous. This CDR3 spans 15 amino acids. Germline V lookup: CDR1 KGHSH, CDR2 LQKENI. Trimming took off 2 bases at V and 9 bases at J, with 17 bases between the two ends. The CDR3 protein is CASSPSSNHVGEQFF. In nucleotides, the CDR3 is TGTGCCAGCTCACCATCCTCTAACCACGTTGGTGAGCAGTTCTTC.

This clone appeared a few times. The rearrangement links TRBV6-6 to TRBJ1-4, with unresolved D. Trimming took 4 bases from V and 11 from J, leaving 8 bases between them. This CDR3 has 11 amino acids. Germline V gives CDR1 MNHNY, CDR2 SVGAGI (reference sequence). In DNA, the CDR3 is TGTGCCAGCAGTTTGGGAGGGAAACTGTTTTTT. Amino acid sequence: CASSLGGKLFF.